This T cell receptor (beta chain) was recovered during a study of Graves' ophthalmopathy and Graves' hyperthyroidism (dated by TCRdb to between 2018 and 2020). About the study as a whole: Peripheral blood was collected at initial diagnosis, before any treatment. To explore V-J signatures that separate ophthalmopathy from hyperthyroidism, a discovery set of 95 to 100 patients was enrolled, consisting of about 43 with ophthalmopathy and 55 to 65 with stable hyperthyroidism. In about 6 hyperthyroidism patients, T-cell repertoires of thyroid tissue and blood were compared. The 100 discovery patients were randomly divided into training and test sets at a 7:3 ratio. In total, some 130 blood samples were TCR-sequenced: approximately 42 ophthalmopathy, approximately 80 hyperthyroidism and about 17 hyperthyroidism-to-ophthalmopathy patients. After sampling, hyperthyroidism patients received methimazole starting at 30 mg daily, and ophthalmopathy patients received high-dose intravenous methylprednisolone. An independent validation cohort was composed of roughly 19 hyperthyroidism patients and over 15 patients who later progressed from hyperthyroidism to ophthalmopathy. The study used signatures of the TCR beta repertoire to tell Graves' ophthalmopathy apart from Graves' hyperthyroidism and to predict which patients would progress to ophthalmopathy.

Patients with ophthalmopathy had moderately to severely active disease, with a Clinical Activity Score of 3 or more, a NOSPECS grade of 4 or more, and a disease duration of less than 3 months. Anyone with other autoimmune diseases, uncontrolled infections, pregnancy or lactation was excluded from the study. Clinical symptoms, serum thyroxine, TRAb, thyroid ultrasound and orbital computed tomography were used for diagnosis. Using Ficoll-Paque density gradient centrifugation, PBMCs were isolated from about 10 ml of fresh peripheral blood. Total RNA was extracted with Trizol reagent and quality-checked on an Agilent 2100 Bioanalyzer. The CDR3 contains 13 residues, cysteine and phenylalanine counted. The sequence is cut down to CDR3 DNA, 39 bases in frame from base 1. Trimming takes 0 bases from V and 3 bases from J, and the germline ends sit 6 bases apart. CDR1 and CDR2 are drawn from the germline V gene (reference sequence): GTSNPN, SVGIG.

On this clonotype: Its cognate antigen has yet to be identified. Per-base qualities were not stored, and no clone one base away is much larger.

For repertoire sequencing, the TCR beta CDR3 regions were amplified from RNA transcripts. The first round was an RT-PCR using HTBI primers with the Qiagen OneStep RT-PCR kit, and this first round was followed by a second-round multiplex PCR, then size selection and purification. Libraries were sequenced on an Illumina HiSeq2000 using paired-end 100 bp reads. Turning to the authors' computational methods: SOAPnuke was used to process the reads, removing any read that contained adapters or uncalled bases, had a mean Phred below 15, or lacked an exact match to the constant primer or identifier. High-quality paired reads were merged with COPE v1.2.5. Each unique nucleotide sequence was treated as a clonotype, and MiTCR v1.1 was used to align the clonotypes to the IMGT TRB V, D and J references. The analysis was limited to V-J combinations with a frequency above 0.0001, which together covered 99.2% of repertoires. For each V-J combination, a TCR clonal expansion and chaos score was defined as the ratio of F50 clonal expansion to chaos observed in the TCRdist matrix. Welch's t-statistics and random forest were used to reduce features to about 13 V-J combinations, which were fed into a naive Bayes classifier. The similarity between thyroid and blood repertoires was quantified using the Morisita-Horn index. Clones were called with MiXCR by TCRdb after fastp trimmed the public reads at Q25, and only in-frame beta chains were retained. Rows with one shared CDR3 protein collapse into an entry with the most common genes and DNA. TCRdb, not the authors, supplied the V and J calls. This sample comprises 150,000 to 200,000 distinct CDR3 sequences, around 40% of them detected only once. The ten biggest clones cover nearly 9% of the sample.

The research as a whole found: In cross-validation, the 13-signature model distinguished ophthalmopathy from stable hyperthyroidism with about 89% sensitivity and over 81% specificity, while in the test set the corresponding values were about 80% and 75%. No statistical method was used to predetermine the sample size, and group allocation was not hidden from the investigators. Most expanded thyroid clonotypes with frequency above 0.001 were also detected in blood, suggesting blood repertoires may reflect the thyroid immune response. In validation, the model predicted ophthalmopathy progression with roughly 68% sensitivity and approximately 72% specificity; some 13 predicted patients were CT-confirmed with GO in a median of approximately 6.5 months.

The chain uses TRBV30 and TRBJ1-5, with the D segment identity uncertain. Sequenced sample: peripheral blood. This TCR derives from a man aged 25-45 years with Graves' ophthalmopathy. Donor details come from another sample of the same person, matched by shared clones. The CDR3 sequence is CAWSVGPNQPQHF. The DNA sequence is given as TGTGCCTGGAGTGTTGGGCCCAATCAGCCCCAGCATTTT.